The 18 T cell receptor beta chains presented below share a single source sample, sequenced in a study of long-term antiretroviral therapy in people with HIV. Version v3.0 of the immunoSEQ assay was performed at survey level. TCRdb keeps only in-frame clones here, not all; method: immunoSEQ multiplex PCR. The sample lists 25,000 to 30,000 clones, approximately 80% seen once, with 9.9% in the top ten. Here the sequenced sample was unsorted PBMCs, taken 2.7 to 2.9 years after starting antiretroviral therapy. The source is a man between 25 and 39 years old with HIV.

The chain links TRBV5-5 to TRBJ2-7; D is ambiguous. Looked up from germline, CDR1 is SGHKS and CDR2 is YYEKEE (reference sequence). The CDR3 totals 11 residues. The germline V and J ends were trimmed by 3 bases and 10 bases, with 11 bases remaining between them. The CDR3 DNA reads as TGTGCCAGCAGCTACGGTGACCCCCAGTACTTC. Residues: CASSYGDPQYF.

V and J are TRBV5-1 and TRBJ2-7, with 7 bases aligning to TRBD2. Germline V gene sequence: CDR1 SGHRS, CDR2 YFSETQ. This CDR3 is 15 amino acids long. The V segment lost 4 bases and the J segment 6 bases; nucleotides outside the gene matches: 13. CDR3 DNA sequence: TGCGCCAGCAGCCCAGAGGGGAGGGGTGCGGGCGAGCAGTACTTC. It specifies CASSPEGRGAGEQYF.

The chain has TRBV10-3 and TRBJ2-4; D may be TRBD1 or TRBD2 (5 bases each). CDR1 and CDR2 (germline): ENHRY, SYGVKD. The CDR3 spans 14 residues. The ends were cut back, 2 bases at V and 6 bases at J, with 11 bases in the middle. CDR3 DNA: TGTGCCATCAGTGAGCCCAGGGCGGGAAACATTCAGTACTTC. Encoded protein: CAISEPRAGNIQYF.

CDR3 nucleotide sequence: TGTGCCAGCAGCTTGGGGGCGGGACAGCACACCGGGGAGCTGTTTTTT. Its protein product is CASSLGAGQHTGELFF. The chain uses TRBV5-5 and TRBJ2-2; tentatively, D is TRBD1 (7 bases). The CDR3 spans 16 residues. Per germline, CDR1 SGHKS and CDR2 YYEKEE (reference sequence). V gave up 0 bases and J gave up 3 bases, with 12 bases separating them.

The rearrangement joins TRBV7-6 to TRBJ2-3; D is tentatively TRBD1 or TRBD2 (5 bases each). The V gene's germline CDR1 is SGHVS and CDR2 FNYEAQ. CDR3 length: 14 amino acids. V dropped 1 base and J dropped 6 bases, with 11 bases sitting between them. DNA of the CDR3: TGTGCCAGCAGCTTAGGGGACGAGGGCGATACGCAGTATTTT. Protein sequence: CASSLGDEGDTQYF.

This sequence joins TRBV9 and TRBJ2-1; TRBD1 agrees at 7 bases. CDR3 length equals 15 residues. J gave up 8 bases and V 0 bases, and 8 bases lay outside the gene matches. Germline loops: CDR1 SGDLS, CDR2 YYNGEE. CDR3 loop: CASSVDPRGWDEQFF. The CDR3 DNA reads as TGTGCCAGCAGCGTAGACCCCAGGGGGTGGGATGAGCAGTTCTTC.

This clone was seen a handful of times. The chain uses TRBV6-1 and TRBJ2-5, with D perhaps being TRBD1 or TRBD2 (6 bases each). CDR1 is MNHNS, CDR2 SASEGT, per germline. This CDR3 contains 12 residues. The germline V and J ends were trimmed by 4 bases and 5 bases, with 8 bases remaining between them. DNA for the CDR3: TGTGCCAGCAGTGGGAGGGGGGAGACCCAGTACTTC. Its translation: CASSGRGETQYF.

The sample holds one count of this clone. The chain couples TRBV6-1 to TRBJ2-7; D is uncertain. The germline V gene encodes CDR1 MNHNS and CDR2 SASEGT. The CDR3 covers 15 residues. Between the trimmed V and J ends, which lost 5 bases and 0 bases, there was a span of 14 bases. The CDR3 sequence is CASSRVSRSSYEQYF. The CDR3 region has the DNA TGTGCCAGCAGTCGGGTTTCCAGGAGCTCCTACGAGCAGTACTTC.

Turning to this clone: Other DNA sequences in the sample encode the same CDR3. The chain employs TRBV7-9 and TRBJ1-2; 9 nucleotides agree with TRBD1. Germline V CDR1 and CDR2: SEHNR, FQNEAQ (reference sequence). This CDR3 has 15 residues. V shed 0 bases and J 2 bases; nucleotides not matched to a gene: 1. The CDR3 here is CASSLAGTGNYGYTF. CDR3 DNA: TGTGCCAGCAGCTTAGCCGGGACAGGGAACTATGGCTACACCTTC.

This chain links TRBV5-1 with TRBJ2-1, with D perhaps TRBD1 (6 bases). This CDR3 spans 16 amino acids. V shed 0 bases and J shed 6 bases, with 16 bases lying between them. The germline V gene has CDR1 SGHRS and CDR2 YFSETQ. The CDR3 DNA is TGCGCCAGCAGCTTGGACCGACAGGATTGGGGCAATGAGCAGTTCTTC. Its protein product is CASSLDRQDWGNEQFF.

This clone was observed a handful of times. The chain has TRBV19 and TRBJ1-3; D is unclear. Between the trimmed V and J ends, which lost 5 bases and 3 bases, there was a span of 11 bases. The CDR3 contains 14 residues. Germline CDR1 reads LNHDA; CDR2 reads SQIVND (reference sequence). The CDR3 loop reads CASSLRAIGNTIYF. Written as DNA, the CDR3 is TGTGCCAGTAGTCTCCGGGCCATTGGAAACACCATATATTTT.

The V gene is TRBV5-1, the J gene TRBJ2-7, with D possibly matching TRBD1 (6 bases). Germline V CDR1 and CDR2: SGHRS, YFSETQ. The ends were cut back, 4 bases at V and 4 bases at J, with 27 bases in the middle. The CDR3 covers 18 residues. CDR3 loop: CASSEGVRQATAGYEQYF. The DNA of the CDR3 is TGCGCCAGCAGCGAGGGGGTTCGACAGGCCACTGCTGGATACGAGCAGTACTTC. Full variable domain (missing parts from reference TRBV5-1 and TRBJ2-7): KAGVTQTPRYLIKTRGQQVTLSCSPISGHRSVSWYQQTPGQGLQFLFEYFSETQRNKGNFPGRFSGRQFSNSRSEMNVSTLELGDSALYLCASSEGVRQATAGYEQYFGPGTRLTVT.

J is TRBJ1-1 and V is TRBV9, with D tentatively TRBD1 (6 bases). The germline V gene has CDR1 SGDLS and CDR2 YYNGEE. Trimming cost V 3 bases and J 5 bases, with 14 bases left between them. The length of the CDR3 is 14 residues. CDR3 region: CASSGLTGRTEAFF. The CDR3 coding sequence is TGTGCCAGCAGCGGATTAACAGGGCGGACTGAAGCTTTCTTT.

The gene calls are TRBV19 and TRBJ1-2; D perhaps matches TRBD1 (6 bases). Per germline, CDR1 LNHDA and CDR2 SQIVND (reference sequence). The CDR3 extends over 16 amino acids. Trimming shortened V by 3 bases and J by 5 bases, and 19 bases separated the two germline ends. Written as DNA, the CDR3 is TGTGCCAGTAGTATGCCCGGGACAAAAGCCTCTTATGGCTACACCTTC. As protein: CASSMPGTKASYGYTF. Complete variable domain (other parts from reference TRBV19 and TRBJ1-2): DGGITQSPKYLFRKEGQNVTLSCEQNLNHDAMYWYRQDPGQGLRLIYYSQIVNDFQKGDIAEGYSVSREKKESFPLTVTSAQKNPTAFYLCASSMPGTKASYGYTFGSGTRLTVV.

The chain has TRBV6-6 and TRBJ2-1; D gene ambiguous. Germline V gene sequence: CDR1 MNHNY, CDR2 SVGAGI (reference sequence). V shed 2 bases and J shed 6 bases, with 8 bases lying between them. This CDR3 is 13 amino acids long. CDR3 loop: CASSYALGNEQFF. CDR3 sequence (DNA): TGTGCCAGCAGTTACGCCCTGGGCAATGAGCAGTTCTTC.

The genes are TRBV14 and TRBJ2-7; 7 bases fit TRBD1. J gave up 4 bases and V 1 base, and 10 bases lay outside the gene matches. This CDR3 comprises 16 residues. Germline values: CDR1 SGHDN, CDR2 FVKESK. CDR3: CASSQAPTGIGYEQYF. The DNA for the CDR3 is TGTGCCAGCAGCCAAGCCCCGACAGGGATCGGGTACGAGCAGTACTTC.

V is TRBV5-1 and J is TRBJ2-3, with D maybe TRBD1 (6 bases). Looked up from germline, CDR1 is SGHRS and CDR2 is YFSETQ. V was pared by 0 bases and J by 2 bases, with 10 bases between. The CDR3 runs to 15 residues. The CDR3 is CASSLGGTFTDTQYF. CDR3 bases: TGCGCCAGCAGCTTGGGGGGGACATTCACAGATACGCAGTATTTT.

The V and J genes are TRBV7-8 and TRBJ1-5; the D is unclear. The CDR3 extends over 15 amino acids. V dropped 5 bases and J dropped 0 bases, with 11 bases sitting between them. The germline V gene encodes CDR1 SGHVS and CDR2 FQNEAQ. The CDR3 DNA sequence: TGTGCCAGCAGCCTGAGGGATCGTAGCAATCAGCCCCAGCATTTT. The encoded protein is CASSLRDRSNQPQHF. Full variable domain (outside the CDR3, taken from reference TRBV7-8 and TRBJ1-5): GAGVSQSPRYKVAKRGQDVALRCDPISGHVSLFWYQQALGQGPEFLTYFQNEAQLDKSGLPSDRFFAERPEGSVSTLKIQRTQQEDSAVYLCASSLRDRSNQPQHFGDGTRLSIL.